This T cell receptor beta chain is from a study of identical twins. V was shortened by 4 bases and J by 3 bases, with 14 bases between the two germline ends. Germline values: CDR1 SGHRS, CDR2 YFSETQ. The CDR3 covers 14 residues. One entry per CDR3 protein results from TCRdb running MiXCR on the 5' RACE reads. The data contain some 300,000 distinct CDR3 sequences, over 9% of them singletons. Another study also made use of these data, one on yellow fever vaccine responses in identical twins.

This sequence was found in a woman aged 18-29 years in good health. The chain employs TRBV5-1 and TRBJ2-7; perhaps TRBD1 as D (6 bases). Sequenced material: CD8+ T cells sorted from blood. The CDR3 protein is CASSPDRYDYEQYF. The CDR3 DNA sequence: TGCGCCAGCAGCCCGGACAGATATGACTACGAGCAGTACTTC. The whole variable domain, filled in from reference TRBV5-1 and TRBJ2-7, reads KAGVTQTPRYLIKTRGQQVTLSCSPISGHRSVSWYQQTPGQGLQFLFEYFSETQRNKGNFPGRFSGRQFSNSRSEMNVSTLELGDSALYLCASSPDRYDYEQYFGPGTRLTVT.